The rows below give T cell receptor beta chains drawn from one sample of a study of cytomegalovirus exposure and HLA in healthy donors. Produced via immunoSEQ multiplex PCR; TCRdb's table is partial and in-frame only. Here the sample spans nearly 110,000 clones, more than 70% being singletons. The material sequenced was PBMCs. These receptors originate from a man aged 30 to 39 in good health and CMV-seronegative. Both conserved end residues are part of each CDR3. A D gene is named only where the DNA matches it firmly. Some rows mark clone size as missing; the rest say once, few, many or name a class of expanded clone.

j_call v_call clone_size d_call cdr3_nt cdr3_aa
TRBJ1-5 TRBV9 - TRBD1 TGTGCCAGCAGCGCCACAGGGGACAGGAATCAGCCCCAGCATTTT CASSATGDRNQPQHF
TRBJ1-2 TRBV21-1 - - TGTGCCAGCAGCGTCGAGGACAGGGAAAATGGCTACACCTTC CASSVEDRENGYTF
TRBJ2-2 TRBV5-1 - - TGCGCCAGCAGCTCCTCGGGTAGCAACACCGGGGAGCTGTTTTTT CASSSSGSNTGELFF
TRBJ1-2 TRBV5-4 - TRBD1 TGTGCCAGCAGCCCGGACAGGGGGCGCGATAACTATGGCTACACCTTC CASSPDRGRDNYGYTF
TRBJ2-2 TRBV2 few TRBD1 TGTGCCAGCAGCCCGACGACAGGGGGCACCGGGGAGCTGTTTTTT CASSPTTGGTGELFF
TRBJ2-5 TRBV13 - TRBD1 TGTGCCAGCAGCTTCCCAACGACAGGGGAAGAGACCCAGTACTTC CASSFPTTGEETQYF
TRBJ2-1 TRBV5-1 - TRBD2 TGCGCCAGCAGCTTGGTTCGGGGGGGGTTCAATGAGCAGTTCTTC CASSLVRGGFNEQFF
TRBJ2-1 TRBV30 - TRBD1 TGTGCCTGGAGTGTTTGGGACAGGGGCCCCTTGGGTGAGCAGTTCTTC CAWSVWDRGPLGEQFF
TRBJ1-1 TRBV21-1 - - TGTGCCAGCAGCAAAGAGGGCGGGGAGACTTTCTTT CASSKEGGETFF
TRBJ1-5 TRBV9 - - TGTGCCAGCAGCGTAGGGACAGACAATCAGCCCCAGCATTTT CASSVGTDNQPQHF
TRBJ2-5 TRBV2 - TRBD2 TGTGCCAGCCTTCCGGGAGGGCCGGAGACCCAGTACTTC CASLPGGPETQYF
TRBJ2-5 TRBV5-1 - - TGCGCCAGCAGTAATTACAGAGAGACCCAGTACTTC CASSNYRETQYF
TRBJ2-7 TRBV9 few - TGTGCCAGCAGCGTAGCGGGGACAATATCCTACGAGCAGTACTTC CASSVAGTISYEQYF
TRBJ2-5 TRBV2 - - TGTGCCAGCTCGAGCGAAATAGCGCGCCAGTACTTC CASSSEIARQYF
TRBJ1-4 TRBV5-4 - - TGTGCCAGCAGCTTGGCCGGAACTAATGAAAAACTGTTTTTT CASSLAGTNEKLFF
TRBJ2-1 TRBV28 - - TGTGCCAGCAGTACCACATTTGCCTACAATGAGCAGTTCTTC CASSTTFAYNEQFF
TRBJ1-6 TRBV5-4 - - TGTGCCAGCAGCTTGGGGCTAGGGGGTTCACCCCTCCACTTT CASSLGLGGSPLHF
TRBJ2-2 TRBV2 - - TGTGCCAGCAGTCAGACAGGAAGCACCGGGGAGCTGTTTTTT CASSQTGSTGELFF
TRBJ2-5 TRBV5-1 - TRBD2 TGCGCCAGCAGCTTGGGATTAGCGGGGGTAGAGACCCAGTACTTC CASSLGLAGVETQYF
TRBJ1-2 TRBV4-1 - TRBD1 TGCGCCAGCAGCCAAGCCCGGACAGGCTACTATGGCTACACCTTC CASSQARTGYYGYTF
TRBJ1-4 TRBV5-6 - - TGTGCCAGCAGCTTGTTAACAGGTGCTGAAAAACTGTTTTTT CASSLLTGAEKLFF
TRBJ2-7 TRBV5-1 - - TGCGCCAGCAGCTCCCAGACAGGCGCCTACGAGCAGTACTTC CASSSQTGAYEQYF
TRBJ1-6 TRBV9 few - TGTGCCAGCAGCGTAGTACAAGATAATTCACCCCTCCACTTT CASSVVQDNSPLHF
TRBJ2-1 TRBV5-6 - TRBD2 TGTGCCAGCAGCTATGGGACTAGCGGGAGAGTTGGCAATGAGCAGTTCTTC CASSYGTSGRVGNEQFF